This TCR beta chain is drawn from a study of preoperative IRX-2 immunotherapy in early breast cancer. Treatment of the sample: preoperative locoregional IRX-2 cytokine immunotherapy. This phase Ib study tested locoregional IRX-2 cytokine immunotherapy given before surgery. This clone was seen a few times. Using immunoSEQ multiplex PCR, the repertoire was profiled, and TCRdb retains in-frame clones only, with some absent. In the table there are some 7,200 clones, 65% to 85% of which are singletons. Germline CDR1 is MNHGY and CDR2 is SAAAGT. The germline V and J ends were trimmed by 5 bases and 7 bases, with 16 bases remaining between them. This CDR3 has 14 amino acids.

This receptor was obtained from a human donor with breast cancer. The chain couples TRBV6-8 to TRBJ2-3; weak D call: TRBD2 (6 bases). The sample was tumor tissue, taken after IRX-2 immunotherapy. The CDR3, as DNA: TGTGCCAGCAGTGAGGGACTGAGTGGAAATACGCAGTATTTT. It codes for CASSEGLSGNTQYF.